Each of the 16 T cell receptor beta chains below was sequenced from the same sample in a study of blood T cell repertoires in COVID-19. This table comes from immunoSEQ multiplex PCR, and its TCRdb copy is limited to in-frame clones, with some not included. The sample includes fewer than 250,000 clones, over 80% of them seen just once. Material: PBMCs or T cells enriched from blood (not recorded which). These receptors were collected from a woman in her 30s with acute COVID-19.

The chain is built from TRBV14 and TRBJ1-3; weak D call: TRBD1 (5 bases). Per germline, CDR1 SGHDN and CDR2 FVKESK. This CDR3 region has 15 residues. V lost 2 bases and J lost 0, with 8 bases in between. In DNA form, the CDR3 reads TGTGCCAGCAGCCAACAGGGAATCTCTGGAAACACCATATATTTT. Translated: CASSQQGISGNTIYF.

V and J are TRBV11-3 and TRBJ2-1; 7 bases are a match to TRBD2. CDR1 SGHNT and CDR2 YENEEA come from the germline V gene. V lost 0 bases and J lost 5; bases outside the gene matches: 7. The CDR3 runs 16 residues. As DNA, the CDR3 is TGTGCCAGCAGCTTAGACCCGGGGAGGGGCAACAATGAGCAGTTCTTC. Translation gives CASSLDPGRGNNEQFF.

This chain connects TRBV10-1 to TRBJ2-5; TRBD1 might be the D (6 bases). CDR3 size: 13 residues. Trimming took 6 bases from V and 2 from J, leaving 10 bases between them. The germline V gene has CDR1 WNHNN and CDR2 SYGVQD (reference sequence). The CDR3 region has the DNA TGCGCCAGCAGCCAGGGACAACAAGAGACCCAGTACTTC. This gives the protein CASSQGQQETQYF.

The CDR3 loop reads CASSESGAHKDTQYF. CDR3 nucleotide sequence: TGCGCCAGCAGTGAGTCGGGGGCTCACAAAGATACGCAGTATTTT. V usage is TRBV10-1 and J usage is TRBJ2-3, with D perhaps TRBD1 (6 bases). V was cut by 0 bases and J by 5 bases, with 12 bases left in between. The CDR3 runs 15 residues. Germline assignment: CDR1 WNHNN and CDR2 SYGVQD (reference sequence).

The rearrangement uses TRBV5-1 and TRBJ1-4; no clear D gene. The CDR3 consists of 13 residues. The germline V gene has CDR1 SGHRS and CDR2 YFSETQ. V lost 0 bases and J 6 bases, leaving 6 bases between the germline ends. The DNA of the CDR3 is TGCGCCAGCAGCTTGGCCGAGGATGAAAAACTGTTTTTT. This sequence encodes CASSLAEDEKLFF.

This clone was counted only a few times. The CDR3: CASSYVEEQYF. CDR3 nucleotides: TGTGCCAGCAGTTACGTAGAAGAGCAGTACTTC. V is TRBV6-2 or TRBV6-3 and J is TRBJ2-7; D gene ambiguous. This CDR3 has 11 amino acids. Germline CDR1 reads MNHEY; CDR2 reads SVGEGT. The germline V and J ends were trimmed by 2 bases and 7 bases, with 6 bases remaining between them.

The chain links TRBV30 to TRBJ1-6; D remains ambiguous. Trimming cost V 7 bases and J 5 bases, with 12 bases left between them. Per the germline V gene, CDR1 is GTSNPN and CDR2 is SVGIG (reference sequence). The CDR3 spans 13 residues. The CDR3 DNA reads as TGTGCCTCTGACATCTTAGATAATTCACCCCTCCACTTT. Translated, it gives CASDILDNSPLHF.

The chain joins TRBV27 to TRBJ1-6, with TRBD1 matching over 7 bases. Germline CDR1 and CDR2: MNHEY and SMNVEV (reference sequence). This CDR3 is 14 amino acids long. V was pared by 6 bases and J by 7 bases, with 6 bases of the junction left unmatched. The CDR3 DNA follows: TGTGCCAGCAGGGCCGAGGGACAGAATTCACCCCTCCACTTT. Its translation: CASRAEGQNSPLHF.

V usage is TRBV18 and J usage is TRBJ1-5; no firm D call. The CDR3 has 16 residues. Germline V gives CDR1 KGHSH, CDR2 LQKENI. With 3 bases removed from V and 0 bases from J, the gap between germline ends came to 12 bases. CDR3 in DNA: TGTGCCAGCTCACCTAGTGGGCAGATTAGCAATCAGCCCCAGCATTTT. Amino acid sequence: CASSPSGQISNQPQHF.

This rearrangement joins TRBV7-8 to TRBJ2-7; the match to TRBD1 covers 9 bases. CDR1 and CDR2 from the germline V gene are SGHVS and FQNEAQ. The CDR3 totals 13 residues. V lost 5 bases and J lost 2; bases outside the gene matches: 1. The CDR3: CASSDRGTYEQYF. CDR3 nucleotides: TGTGCCAGCAGCGACAGGGGGACCTACGAGCAGTACTTC.

This clone came up a few times. This rearrangement joins TRBV19 to TRBJ1-1; 8 bases align to TRBD1. The length of the CDR3 is 13 residues. Germline CDR1 LNHDA, CDR2 SQIVND (reference sequence). Losses at the gene ends were 5 bases for V and 4 bases for J; bases not matched to a gene: 3. This CDR3 reads CASSQDRGTEAFF. CDR3 DNA sequence: TGTGCCAGTAGTCAAGACAGGGGCACTGAAGCTTTCTTT. Full variable domain (missing parts from reference TRBV19 and TRBJ1-1): DGGITQSPKYLFRKEGQNVTLSCEQNLNHDAMYWYRQDPGQGLRLIYYSQIVNDFQKGDIAEGYSVSREKKESFPLTVTSAQKNPTAFYLCASSQDRGTEAFFGQGTRLTVV.

This clone was detected once. V gene TRBV6-4 combines with J gene TRBJ1-2; 10 nucleotides align to TRBD1. This CDR3 is built from 15 residues. V lost 2 bases to trimming and J lost 1 base; unmatched junction nucleotides: 1. CDR1 and CDR2 (germline): MRHNA, SNTAGT. The CDR3 DNA sequence: TGTGCCAGCAGTGACCGGACAGGGGGTAACTATGGCTACACCTTC. This codes for CASSDRTGGNYGYTF.

The chain has TRBV19 and TRBJ2-7, with TRBD2 identical over 11 bases. CDR1 LNHDA and CDR2 SQIVND come from the germline V gene (reference sequence). The CDR3 sequence is 17 residues long. V shed 3 bases and J 0 bases; nucleotides not matched to a gene: 7. The CDR3 region has the DNA TGTGCCAGTAGTATGTCTAGCGGGGGGACAAGCTCCTACGAGCAGTACTTC. Protein product: CASSMSSGGTSSYEQYF.

This clone was seen more than once but under ten times. This sequence joins TRBV25-1 and TRBJ1-1; 8 bases agree with TRBD1. The germline V gene encodes CDR1 MGHDK and CDR2 SYGVNS. Unmatched junction bases numbered 11, after V lost 0 bases and J lost 5 bases. The CDR3 totals 17 residues. CDR3 sequence (DNA): TGTGCCAGCAGTGAATATAAGCAGGGGGCTGTTAGGACTGAAGCTTTCTTT. Translating it yields CASSEYKQGAVRTEAFF.

The rearrangement uses TRBV7-2 and TRBJ2-1; D might be TRBD1 (6 bases). There are 13 residues in the CDR3. The V end was cut by 3 bases, the J end by 8 bases, with 11 bases between. The germline V gene encodes CDR1 SGHTA and CDR2 FQGNSA. The CDR3 DNA sequence: TGTGCCAGCAGCTTGGCAGGGGAGTATGAGCAGTTCTTC. Translated, it gives CASSLAGEYEQFF.

The V and J genes are TRBV4-1 and TRBJ2-7, with 9 nucleotides matching TRBD2. This CDR3 has 16 residues. The germline V gene has CDR1 MGHRA and CDR2 YSYEKL. J lost 1 base, V lost 1 base, and 5 bases had no gene match. The CDR3 protein is CASSQVAGGGSYEQYF. The CDR3 bases are TGCGCCAGCAGCCAAGTCGCGGGAGGGGGGTCCTACGAGCAGTACTTC.